One and the same sample provided the 31 T cell receptor beta chains below, sequenced in a study of blood T cell repertoires in COVID-19 (dated by TCRdb to the early 2020s). The protocol used for the library was the immunoSEQ multiplex PCR assay. Here the immuneACCESS table is served through TCRdb, limited to in-frame sequences with V and J called. Missing clones are a known gap in these copies; in checked studies unresolved V genes cover under half, and the rest lacks a known reason. The sample data list about 210,000 clones, and 60% to 85% of these were observed just once. The top ten constitute more than 7% of the sample. The specimen was peripheral blood. These receptors originate from a woman in her seventies with acute or convalescent COVID-19.

The chain has TRBV3-1 (or the pseudogene TRBV3-2) and TRBJ1-3; unclear D gene. Trimming left V 9 bases short and J 4 bases short, with 10 bases between. The CDR3 extends over 12 amino acids. Germline V CDR1 and CDR2: LGHDT, YNNKEL (reference sequence). In nucleotides, the CDR3 is TGTGCCAGGCCGAGCGGGGGAAACACCATATATTTT. This sequence encodes CARPSGGNTIYF.

Turning to this clone: Different DNA sequences within this sample yield the same CDR3. The chain is built from TRBV5-1 and TRBJ1-2, with D possibly TRBD1 on 6 matching bases. The CDR3 is 14 residues long. Germline V gene data show CDR1 as SGHRS and CDR2 as YFSETQ. Trimming cost V 0 bases and J 2 bases, with 8 bases left between them. CDR3 protein: CASSLEGGNYGYTF. The DNA for the CDR3 is TGCGCCAGCAGCTTGGAAGGGGGAAACTATGGCTACACCTTC.

The rearrangement joins TRBV30 to TRBJ2-1; unclear D gene. Germline values: CDR1 GTSNPN, CDR2 SVGIG (reference sequence). This CDR3 contains 16 residues. V was shortened by 1 base and J by 4 bases, with 17 bases between the two germline ends. For the CDR3, the DNA is TGTGCCTGGAGTGGAGCAGGTTTCTCATCTTACAATGAGCAGTTCTTC. Its protein is CAWSGAGFSSYNEQFF.

The chain is built from TRBV11-3 and TRBJ2-1; 9 positions match TRBD1. The length of the CDR3 is 15 residues. Germline V CDR1 and CDR2: SGHNT, YENEEA. Trimming at V came to 0 bases and at J to 6 bases, leaving 3 bases not matched to a gene. The chain's CDR3 is CASSLDGQGFNEQFF. CDR3 sequence (DNA): TGTGCCAGCAGCTTAGATGGACAGGGGTTCAATGAGCAGTTCTTC.

This clone has just one count. This chain connects TRBV6-2 or TRBV6-3 to TRBJ2-1; the match to TRBD1 covers 10 bases. This CDR3 contains 15 residues. The V gene end was trimmed by 4 bases and the J gene end by 7 bases; junction bases not matched to a gene: 7. Germline CDR1 MNHEY, CDR2 SVGEGT. The CDR3 bases are TGTGCCAGCAGTTCCAGGACAGGGGGGATAAATGAGCAGTTCTTC. Its translation: CASSSRTGGINEQFF.

The genes are TRBV7-6 and TRBJ2-5; 7 bases line up with TRBD2. With V trimmed by 5 bases and J by 1 base, 10 bases remained unmatched. The CDR3 runs to 16 residues. The germline V gene has CDR1 SGHVS and CDR2 FNYEAQ. The CDR3 here is CASSPTGSGVQETQYF. The CDR3 coding sequence is TGTGCCAGCAGCCCGACTGGGAGCGGGGTCCAAGAGACCCAGTACTTC.

The chain is built from TRBV5-6 and TRBJ2-5, with a possible D match to TRBD2 (6 bases). CDR3 length: 16 residues. The germline V gene has CDR1 SGHDT and CDR2 YYEEEE. Trimming removed 3 bases at V and 1 base at J, with 16 bases between. CDR3 sequence: CASSSELRGFQETQYF. CDR3 nucleotides: TGTGCCAGCAGCTCAGAACTACGGGGGTTCCAAGAGACCCAGTACTTC.

This chain's CDR3 is CATLAGGGDTQYF. The CDR3 DNA sequence: TGTGCCACTCTAGCGGGGGGAGGGGATACGCAGTATTTT. The rearrangement joins TRBV7-8 to TRBJ2-3; 11 nucleotides match TRBD2. This CDR3 comprises 13 residues. After removal of 10 bases from V and 6 bases from J, the junction contained 6 bases not matched to a gene. From germline, CDR1 is SGHVS and CDR2 FQNEAQ. The whole variable domain, filled in from reference TRBV7-8 and TRBJ2-3, reads GAGVSQSPRYKVAKRGQDVALRCDPISGHVSLFWYQQALGQGPEFLTYFQNEAQLDKSGLPSDRFFAERPEGSVSTLKIQRTQQEDSAVYLCATLAGGGDTQYFGPGTRLTVL.

This rearrangement joins TRBV6-5 to TRBJ1-5; D gene uncertain. The CDR3 length is 14 residues. Germline CDR1 and CDR2: MNHEY and SVGAGI. V dropped 6 bases and J dropped 0 bases, with 9 bases sitting between them. CDR3 amino acids: CASSNRASNQPQHF. The CDR3 DNA sequence: TGTGCCAGCAGCAACAGAGCTAGCAATCAGCCCCAGCATTTT.

The chain uses TRBV6-6 and TRBJ1-6; TRBD1 aligns across 7 bases. CDR1 MNHNY and CDR2 SVGAGI come from the germline V gene (reference sequence). The CDR3 consists of 15 residues. V lost 10 bases to trimming and J lost 7 bases; unmatched junction nucleotides: 13. The CDR3 DNA reads as TGTGCCACCTCAGGGGGGACTCCGGGGAATTCACCCCTCCACTTT. This sequence encodes CATSGGTPGNSPLHF.

CDR3 in DNA: TGTGCCAGCAGCTTAGGGCCAGGGGTCTCCTACGAGCAGTACGTC. Encoded protein: CASSLGPGVSYEQYV. The V call is TRBV11-2, the J call TRBJ2-7, with TRBD1 as a possible D gene (6 bases). The CDR3 consists of 15 residues. Trimming cost V 1 base and J 0 bases, with 10 bases left between them. CDR1 and CDR2 from the germline V gene are SGHAT and FQNNGV.

The rearrangement uses TRBV27 and TRBJ2-7; a weak D match, TRBD1 (6 bases). The CDR3 loop spans 16 amino acids. CDR1 and CDR2 from the germline V gene are MNHEY and SMNVEV (reference sequence). Trimming cost V 5 bases and J 2 bases, with 19 bases left between them. The CDR3, as DNA: TGTGCCAGCAGTATCGACAGGAAGGCTGTCCCCTACGAGCAGTACTTC. Translating gives CASSIDRKAVPYEQYF.

In nucleotides, the CDR3 is TGTGCCAGCAGTTTCGACTCTTCAGATACGCAGTATTTT. Translated: CASSFDSSDTQYF. The gene calls are TRBV12-3 or TRBV12-4 and TRBJ2-3; D unclear. Deletions cut 3 bases from V and 4 bases from J, with 8 bases between. This CDR3 region has 13 residues.

This chain joins TRBV10-2 and TRBJ2-7, with a tentative D call TRBD1 (6 bases). Germline CDR1 reads WSHSY; CDR2 reads SAAADI. V dropped 3 bases and J dropped 3 bases, with 9 bases sitting between them. CDR3 size: 13 residues. CDR3 in amino acids: CASSEGQYYEQYF. DNA of the CDR3: TGCGCCAGCAGTGAAGGACAGTACTACGAGCAGTACTTC.

This clone came up a few times. This chain joins TRBV11-2 and TRBJ2-5; D perhaps matches TRBD2 (6 bases). Trimming shortened V by 4 bases and J by 5 bases, and 17 bases separated the two germline ends. CDR3 length: 15 residues. Germline V gene data show CDR1 as SGHAT and CDR2 as FQNNGV. This chain's CDR3 is CASSSLGVSGETQYF. DNA of the CDR3: TGTGCCAGCAGCTCCTTAGGGGTCAGCGGGGAGACCCAGTACTTC.

The V and J genes are TRBV7-8 and TRBJ2-2; TRBD2 might be the D (5 bases). The CDR3 spans 17 residues. CDR1 and CDR2 from the germline V gene are SGHVS and FQNEAQ. The V gene lost 7 bases and the J gene lost 4 bases, with 22 bases spanning the gap. The CDR3 DNA reads as TGTGCCAGCATCCCAAGGGCGGGCCCCTCGAGCACCGGGGAGCTGTTTTTT. Translation gives CASIPRAGPSSTGELFF.

The chain uses TRBV5-1 and TRBJ2-1; maybe TRBD1 (7 bases). CDR1 SGHRS and CDR2 YFSETQ come from the germline V gene. CDR3 size: 16 residues. Trimming took off 4 bases at V and 1 base at J, with 15 bases between the two ends. The CDR3 sequence: CASSPQGGESYNEQFF. Here the CDR3 DNA reads TGCGCCAGCAGCCCCCAGGGGGGAGAGTCCTACAATGAGCAGTTCTTC.

This clone was counted a few times. This chain joins TRBV5-4 and TRBJ2-3; 10 nucleotides line up with TRBD2. Germline-derived CDR1 and CDR2 are SGHNT and YYREEE (reference sequence). This CDR3 is built from 15 residues. V lost 2 bases, J lost 8 bases, and 8 bases stayed unmatched. The CDR3 protein is CASSLAGGAQGTQYF. In nucleotides, the CDR3 is TGTGCCAGCAGCTTAGCGGGGGGGGCCCAGGGTACGCAGTATTTT. Supplemented by reference TRBV5-4 and TRBJ2-3, the full variable domain reads ETGVTQSPTHLIKTRGQQVTLRCSSQSGHNTVSWYQQALGQGPQFIFQYYREEENGRGNFPPRFSGLQFPNYSSELNVNALELDDSALYLCASSLAGGAQGTQYFGPGTRLTVL.

The chain's CDR3 is CASSLTGGSTGELFF. CDR3 DNA: TGCGCCAGCAGCCTGACAGGGGGGAGCACCGGGGAGCTGTTTTTT. The gene calls are TRBV10-1 and TRBJ2-2; 9 nucleotides match TRBD1. This CDR3 region has 15 residues. Trimming took 6 bases from V and 4 from J; bases not matched to a gene: 6. Looked up from germline, CDR1 is WNHNN and CDR2 is SYGVQD (reference sequence).

The V and J genes are TRBV7-2 and TRBJ1-4; 9 bases line up with TRBD1. The CDR3 has 15 residues. CDR1 is SGHTA, CDR2 FQGNSA, per germline. The trim removed 5 bases at V and 3 bases at J, leaving 4 bases unmatched. CDR3 protein: CASSEQGASNEKLFF. The CDR3 DNA follows: TGTGCCAGCAGCGAACAGGGGGCATCTAATGAAAAACTGTTTTTT.

The J gene is TRBJ1-5, the V gene TRBV11-2, with 7 nucleotides matching TRBD1. Germline CDR1 SGHAT, CDR2 FQNNGV. CDR3 length: 19 amino acids. V gave up 5 bases and J gave up 0 bases; unmatched junction bases: 16. The CDR3 region is CASSDDTIDRDNSNQPQHF. CDR3 coding DNA: TGTGCCAGCAGCGATGATACAATAGACAGGGACAATAGCAATCAGCCCCAGCATTTT.

The rearrangement links TRBV3-1 (or the pseudogene TRBV3-2) to TRBJ2-1; the match to TRBD1 covers 8 bases. CDR3 length equals 15 residues. Trimming removed 4 bases from V and 9 bases from J; junction bases left unmatched: 11. CDR1 is LGHDT and CDR2 is YNNKEL in the germline V gene (reference sequence). This chain's CDR3 is CASSPEDREKSEQFF. DNA of the CDR3: TGTGCCAGCAGCCCTGAGGACAGGGAAAAGAGTGAGCAGTTCTTC.

This sequence joins TRBV5-1 and TRBJ2-3; 7 bases are shared with TRBD2. The CDR3 has 19 residues. CDR1 is SGHRS, CDR2 YFSETQ, per germline. V shed 1 base, J shed 4 bases, and the junction held 18 bases outside the gene matches. Here the CDR3 DNA reads TGCGCCAGCAGCTTGCAGGCCCGCTTGGCGGGGGTAAGGTCAGATACGCAGTATTTT. Protein sequence: CASSLQARLAGVRSDTQYF.

The V and J genes are TRBV9 and TRBJ2-3; TRBD2 agrees at 11 bases. The CDR3 is 16 residues long. Unmatched junction bases numbered 1, after V lost 0 bases and J lost 1 base. The germline V gene encodes CDR1 SGDLS and CDR2 YYNGEE. CDR3 coding DNA: TGTGCCAGCAGCGTAGTACTAGCGGGGGGCACAGATACGCAGTATTTT. Its protein product is CASSVVLAGGTDTQYF.

This sequence joins TRBV6-5 and TRBJ1-2, with 7 bases that match TRBD1. CDR3 length: 12 residues. Germline CDR1 and CDR2: MNHEY and SVGAGI. V dropped 6 bases and J dropped 10; count of bases not matched to a gene: 8. DNA of the CDR3: TGTGCCAGCAGCACCTGGGACAGCTTCTACACCTTC. Amino acid sequence: CASSTWDSFYTF.

This chain connects TRBV5-5 to TRBJ2-7; 9 nucleotides match TRBD2. Germline V lookup: CDR1 SGHKS, CDR2 YYEKEE (reference sequence). Trimming at V came to 2 bases and at J to 4 bases, leaving 7 bases not matched to a gene. CDR3 length equals 15 residues. The chain's CDR3 is CASSFLAGRGYEQYF. CDR3 coding DNA: TGTGCCAGCAGCTTTCTAGCGGGGCGAGGATACGAGCAGTACTTC.

The V call is TRBV5-1, the J call TRBJ1-3; the D gene is possibly TRBD1 (6 bases). The CDR3 contains 14 residues. Per germline, CDR1 SGHRS and CDR2 YFSETQ. V lost 0 bases, J lost 4 bases, and 8 bases lay in between. The DNA for the CDR3 is TGCGCCAGCAGCTTGGGTGGACAGGGAAACACCATATATTTT. Translation: CASSLGGQGNTIYF.

The chain couples TRBV3-1 (or the pseudogene TRBV3-2) to TRBJ2-2; 8 bases map to TRBD2. After removal of 5 bases from V and 6 bases from J, the junction contained 11 bases not matched to a gene. From germline, CDR1 is LGHDT and CDR2 YNNKEL (reference sequence). The CDR3 has 16 amino acids. The CDR3 here is CASSKRRGASSGELFF. The CDR3 DNA follows: TGTGCCAGCAGCAAAAGGCGGGGGGCCAGTTCCGGGGAGCTGTTTTTT.

The chain combines TRBV19 with TRBJ1-6; possibly TRBD1 for D (5 bases). The length of the CDR3 is 14 residues. The V gene's germline CDR1 is LNHDA and CDR2 SQIVND (reference sequence). V lost 2 bases and J 4 bases, leaving 6 bases between the germline ends. The CDR3 protein is CASSIQGYNSPLHF. DNA of the CDR3: TGTGCCAGTAGTATACAGGGTTATAATTCACCCCTCCACTTT.

Concerning this clone itself: Other DNA sequences in this specimen translate into the identical CDR3. The chain joins TRBV14 to TRBJ1-1; D is uncertain. Germline CDR1 reads SGHDN; CDR2 reads FVKESK. The CDR3 is 15 residues long. Trimming pared 1 base from V and 4 bases from J, leaving 13 bases between. The CDR3 loop is CASSQVAGAGTEAFF. CDR3 nucleotides: TGTGCCAGCAGCCAAGTTGCGGGCGCAGGCACTGAAGCTTTCTTT.

The chain recombines TRBV30 with TRBJ1-6; D is uncertain. The V and J ends lost 2 bases and 0 bases respectively, with 8 bases between them. CDR1 is GTSNPN, CDR2 SVGIG, per germline (reference sequence). This CDR3 is 15 amino acids long. CDR3 sequence reads: CAWSRESSYNSPLHF. The CDR3 bases are TGTGCCTGGAGTAGGGAGAGCTCCTATAATTCACCCCTCCACTTT.